This TCR beta chain was sequenced for a study of cytomegalovirus exposure and HLA in healthy donors. The overall study: An analysis done earlier identified some 120 million unique TCR beta sequences from 200 million or so T cells.

Study-wide points: The HLA-A and HLA-B alleles of most subjects were reportedly predicted accurately from TCR beta sequences. Analyzed later, most CMV-associated TCR beta chains appeared HLA-restricted.

This CDR3 has 15 residues. V was cut by 0 bases and J by 7 bases, with 16 bases left in between. Germline CDR1 KGHSH, CDR2 LQKENI. The PCR had 60 Vbeta and 13 Jbeta primers. Assay used: immunoSEQ multiplex PCR; TCRdb lists only in-frame clones, some missing. The table has under 85,000 clones, 68% seen once. Regarding this clone: The antigen is not known.

The sequence came from a woman aged 25 to 39 in good health and CMV-seronegative. V usage is TRBV18 and J usage is TRBJ2-7, with a possible D match to TRBD2 (7 bases). The sample was PBMCs. The DNA of the CDR3 is TGTGCCAGCTCACCACCAAAGGGGGGGCCGGCGGAGCAGTACTTC. Protein product: CASSPPKGGPAEQYF.